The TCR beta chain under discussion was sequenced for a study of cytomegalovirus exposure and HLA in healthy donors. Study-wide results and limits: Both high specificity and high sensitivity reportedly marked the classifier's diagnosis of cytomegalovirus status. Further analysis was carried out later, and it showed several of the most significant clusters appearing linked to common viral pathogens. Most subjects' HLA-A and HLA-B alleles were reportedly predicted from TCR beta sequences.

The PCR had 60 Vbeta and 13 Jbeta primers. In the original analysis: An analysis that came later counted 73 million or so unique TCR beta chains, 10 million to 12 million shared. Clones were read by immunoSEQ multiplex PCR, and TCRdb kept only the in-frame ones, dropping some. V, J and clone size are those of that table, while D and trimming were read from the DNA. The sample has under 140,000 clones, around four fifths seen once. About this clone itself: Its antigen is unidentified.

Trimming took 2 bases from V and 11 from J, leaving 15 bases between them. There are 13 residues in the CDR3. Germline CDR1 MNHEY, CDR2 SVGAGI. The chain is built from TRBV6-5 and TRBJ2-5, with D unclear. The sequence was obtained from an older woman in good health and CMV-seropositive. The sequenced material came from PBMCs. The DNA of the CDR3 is TGTGCCAGCAGTTACGCCGACATTGGAAAGCAGTACTTC. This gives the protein CASSYADIGKQYF.